Described below is a single TCR beta chain sequence and its context. These data come from a study of cytomegalovirus exposure and HLA in healthy donors. PCR amplification relied on 60 Vbeta primers (plus 13 Jbeta primers). Libraries were prepared by immunoSEQ multiplex PCR; TCRdb keeps only in-frame clonotypes and omits some of them. The sample includes about 97,000 clones, about four fifths of them seen just once. V lost 9 bases to trimming and J lost 2 bases, with 10 bases between them. The CDR3 covers 13 residues. The germline V gene has CDR1 LNHDA and CDR2 SQIVND (reference sequence). The sample taken for sequencing was PBMCs. The TCR originated in a middle-aged woman in good health and CMV-seronegative. This sequence joins TRBV19 and TRBJ1-4; D gene unclear. The CDR3 nucleotides read TGTGCCAGCCCCAGGTGGACTAATGAAAAACTGTTTTTT. Translation: CASPRWTNEKLFF.